The following is a TCR beta chain sequence with its context. Other DNA sequences of this sample code for an identical CDR3. This record belongs to a study of blood T cell repertoires in COVID-19. Using immunoSEQ multiplex PCR, the repertoire was profiled, and TCRdb retains in-frame clones only, with some absent. The sample lists around 90,000 clones, 80% occurring once. Germline CDR1 MDHEN, CDR2 SYDVKM. This CDR3 is built from 11 residues. The V end lost 9 bases, the J end lost 1 base, and 7 bases lay between the germline ends. The source material was peripheral blood. The chain uses TRBV28 and TRBJ2-7; D may be TRBD1 (5 bases). This receptor was obtained from a human donor in a cohort sampled during active COVID-19. The CDR3, as DNA: TGTGCCAGTGCAGGGTCCTACGAGCAGTACTTC. The encoded protein is CASAGSYEQYF.